Described below is a single T cell receptor beta chain sequence and its context. V was shortened by 4 bases and J by 7 bases, with 14 bases between the two germline ends. Germline loops: CDR1 SGHDN, CDR2 FVKESK. The CDR3 consists of 13 residues. Here immunoSEQ multiplex PCR was the method, and the copy in TCRdb shows in-frame clones only, minus some. The sample has about 95,000 clones, approximately 81% seen once; the top ten hold roughly 23%. These data come from a study of blood T cell repertoires in COVID-19. Sequenced sample: peripheral blood. This TCR was recovered from an elderly man with active or convalescent COVID-19. The J gene is TRBJ2-7, the V gene TRBV14, with unresolved D. CDR3 protein: CASSRDQTGEQYF. Here the CDR3 DNA reads TGTGCCAGCAGCCGCGATCAGACGGGTGAGCAGTACTTC.